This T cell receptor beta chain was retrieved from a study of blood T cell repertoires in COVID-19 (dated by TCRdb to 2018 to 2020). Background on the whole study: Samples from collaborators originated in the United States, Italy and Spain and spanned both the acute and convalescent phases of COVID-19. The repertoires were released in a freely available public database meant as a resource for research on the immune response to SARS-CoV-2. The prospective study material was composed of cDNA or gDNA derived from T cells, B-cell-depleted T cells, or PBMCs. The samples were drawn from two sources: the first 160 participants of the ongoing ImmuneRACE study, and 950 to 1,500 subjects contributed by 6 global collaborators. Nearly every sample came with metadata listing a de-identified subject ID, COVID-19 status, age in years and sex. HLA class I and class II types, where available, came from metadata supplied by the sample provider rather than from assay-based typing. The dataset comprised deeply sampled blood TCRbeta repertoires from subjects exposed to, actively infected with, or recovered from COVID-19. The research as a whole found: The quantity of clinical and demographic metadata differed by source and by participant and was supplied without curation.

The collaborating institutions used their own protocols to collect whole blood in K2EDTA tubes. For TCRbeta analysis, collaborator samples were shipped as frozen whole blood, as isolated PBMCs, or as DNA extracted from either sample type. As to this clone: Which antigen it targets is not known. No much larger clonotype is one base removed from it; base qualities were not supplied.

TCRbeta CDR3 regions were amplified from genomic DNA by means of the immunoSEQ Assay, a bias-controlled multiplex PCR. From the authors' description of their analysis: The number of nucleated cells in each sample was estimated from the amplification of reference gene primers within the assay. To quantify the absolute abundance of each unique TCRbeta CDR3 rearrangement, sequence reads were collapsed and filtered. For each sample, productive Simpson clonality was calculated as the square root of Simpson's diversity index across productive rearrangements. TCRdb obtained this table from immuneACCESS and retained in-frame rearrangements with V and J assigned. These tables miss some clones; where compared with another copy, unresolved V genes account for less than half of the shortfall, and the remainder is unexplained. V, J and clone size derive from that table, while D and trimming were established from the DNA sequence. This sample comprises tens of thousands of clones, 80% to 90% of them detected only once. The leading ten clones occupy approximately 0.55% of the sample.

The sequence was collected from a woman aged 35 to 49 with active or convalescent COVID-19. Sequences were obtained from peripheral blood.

The base sequence is TGTGCCAGCAACCAATTCAACCTGAGGGGACAAACACCTATTAACACCGGGGAGCTGTTTTTT. Its translation reads: CASNQFNLRGQTPINTGELFF. The sequence is built from TRBV27 and TRBJ2-2; perhaps TRBD1 is the D gene, with 6 bases matching. The CDR3 runs 21 amino acids, cysteine and phenylalanine included. The kept DNA is CDR3 alone, 63 bases in frame from the first base. From a lookup of the germline V gene (reference sequence), CDR1 and CDR2 are MNHEY and SMNVEV. V is pared back by 7 bases and J by 2 bases, with 32 bases lying between the germline termini.